These 18 T cell receptor beta chains were all obtained from the same sample, sequenced in a study of T-cell reconstitution after alpha-beta-depleted transplantation in children. The TCRbeta library incorporated unique molecular identifiers. TCRdb re-called the PCR reads with MiXCR, one entry per CDR3 protein. The table includes over 200,000 distinct CDR3 sequences, approximately 10% detected once. This material consisted of PBMCs, taken before TCRalphabeta/CD19-depleted stem cell transplant. Every receptor here comes from a child younger than two with acute myeloid leukemia, due to receive a stem cell transplant.

Only a few counts were recorded for this clonotype. The J gene is TRBJ2-7, the V gene TRBV6-5; D is unresolved. Trimming shortened V by 2 bases and J by 6 bases, and 8 bases separated the two germline ends. Germline CDR1 and CDR2: MNHEY and SVGAGI. The CDR3 consists of 12 residues. The CDR3 region is CASSYQEGEQYF. The DNA for the CDR3 is TGTGCCAGCAGTTACCAGGAAGGCGAGCAGTACTTC.

There are many counts of this clonotype. The chain couples TRBV12-5 to TRBJ1-2; a weak D match, TRBD1 (6 bases). Germline lookup yields CDR1 LGHNT and CDR2 FRNRAP. The CDR3 is 14 residues long. Trimming took off 5 bases at V and 3 bases at J, with 13 bases between the two ends. CDR3 loop: CASGRAGVDYGYTF. In DNA form, the CDR3 reads TGTGCTAGTGGTAGAGCAGGGGTGGACTATGGCTACACCTTC.

In this sample, this clonotype turned up many times. The rearrangement uses TRBV5-6 and TRBJ2-7; D might be TRBD2 (6 bases). V lost 5 bases to trimming and J lost 0 bases, with 9 bases between them. CDR3 length equals 13 residues. Germline loops: CDR1 SGHDT, CDR2 YYEEEE. The CDR3 loop reads CASRRGISYEQYF. CDR3 nucleotide sequence: TGTGCCAGCAGGCGCGGGATCTCCTACGAGCAGTACTTC.

This clonotype has a count of ten or more. The rearrangement joins TRBV5-1 to TRBJ2-1, with a weak D call TRBD2 (6 bases). This CDR3 contains 15 residues. Per the germline V gene, CDR1 is SGHRS and CDR2 is YFSETQ. The V end was cut by 1 base, the J end by 5 bases, with 13 bases between. Here the CDR3 reads CASSLLGLANNEQFF. CDR3 coding DNA: TGCGCCAGCAGCTTGTTGGGCCTAGCGAACAATGAGCAGTTCTTC. The whole variable domain, remainder taken from reference TRBV5-1 and TRBJ2-1, is KAGVTQTPRYLIKTRGQQVTLSCSPISGHRSVSWYQQTPGQGLQFLFEYFSETQRNKGNFPGRFSGRQFSNSRSEMNVSTLELGDSALYLCASSLLGLANNEQFFGPGTRLTVL.

The J gene is TRBJ2-1, the V gene TRBV20-1, with TRBD2 identical over 10 bases. The CDR3 length is 15 residues. With V trimmed by 6 bases and J by 3 bases, 8 bases remained unmatched. CDR1 is DFQATT and CDR2 is SNEGSKA in the germline V gene (reference sequence). CDR3 sequence (DNA): TGCAGTGCCGGGGACCCTAGCGGGAGCTACAATGAGCAGTTCTTC. Translating gives CSAGDPSGSYNEQFF.

This clonotype was seen many times. This sequence joins TRBV7-2 and TRBJ1-2, with D maybe TRBD1 (5 bases). CDR1 and CDR2 (germline): SGHTA, FQGNSA. The CDR3 is 13 amino acids. Trimming pared 1 base from V and 8 bases from J, leaving 11 bases between. The CDR3 is CASSLGGRRGYTF. CDR3 nucleotides: TGTGCCAGCAGCTTAGGGGGGAGGAGGGGCTACACCTTC.

This clonotype was counted only a few times. This sequence joins TRBV5-6 and TRBJ2-4; D is unclear. From germline, CDR1 is SGHDT and CDR2 YYEEEE. With 3 bases removed from V and 7 bases from J, the gap between germline ends came to 17 bases. The CDR3 spans 15 residues. The CDR3 is CASSSRVLRRNIQYF. The DNA for the CDR3 is TGTGCCAGCAGCTCCCGGGTCCTCCGACGGAACATTCAGTACTTC.

The V call is TRBV7-9, the J call TRBJ2-3, with D maybe TRBD2 (5 bases). V was shortened by 5 bases and J by 5 bases, with 11 bases between the two germline ends. Germline V gene sequence: CDR1 SEHNR, CDR2 FQNEAQ (reference sequence). The CDR3 covers 13 residues. The CDR3 reads CASSGEIGDTQYF. CDR3 DNA sequence: TGTGCCAGCAGCGGGGAGATCGGAGATACGCAGTATTTT.

The sample holds many counts of this clonotype. V and J are TRBV29-1 and TRBJ2-1; a weak D match, TRBD2 (6 bases). This CDR3 has 11 amino acids. The V gene lost 3 bases and the J gene lost 6 bases, with 6 bases spanning the gap. The germline V gene has CDR1 SQVTM and CDR2 ANQGSEA. The DNA for the CDR3 is TGCAGCGTTGAGCGGGGCAATGAGCAGTTCTTC. This codes for CSVERGNEQFF.

There are many counts of this clonotype. The rearrangement joins TRBV12-3 or TRBV12-4 to TRBJ2-1; TRBD2 is a possible D gene (5 bases). The length of the CDR3 is 13 residues. V was shortened by 3 bases and J by 8 bases, with 11 bases between the two germline ends. The CDR3 bases are TGTGCCAGCAGTTTGGGGAGCCAAGATGAGCAGTTCTTC. It encodes CASSLGSQDEQFF.

This chain joins TRBV6-6 and TRBJ2-1; 7 bases align to TRBD2. From germline, CDR1 is MNHNY and CDR2 SVGAGI (reference sequence). The CDR3 covers 12 residues. Losses at the gene ends were 3 bases for V and 10 bases for J; bases not matched to a gene: 3. In nucleotides, the CDR3 is TGTGCCAGCAGTTATCCAGCGGGGGAGCAGTTCTTC. Translated, it gives CASSYPAGEQFF.

This clonotype was observed at least ten times. A junction boundary mismatches the germline segment, possibly from a read error. The V and J genes are TRBV24-1 and TRBJ2-2; tentatively, D is TRBD2 (5 bases). CDR1 is KGHDR and CDR2 is SFDVKD in the germline V gene. CDR3 length: 14 residues. CDR3 nucleotide sequence: TGTGTCACCAGTGATGGAGGGAACACCGGGGAGCTGTTTTTT. This gives the protein CVTSDGGNTGELFF.

Of note for this clonotype: A read error may explain this, as a much larger clone is one base away. The V and J genes are TRBV11-2 and TRBJ2-5; D is uncertain. There are 13 residues in the CDR3. V was trimmed by 5 bases and J by 9 bases, leaving 16 bases between them. Germline assignment: CDR1 SGHAT and CDR2 FQNNGV. The CDR3 nucleotides are TGTGCCAGCAGCCACGAAACGGTCGAGGCCCAGTACTTC. It is translated as CASSHETVEAQYF. The complete variable domain, with remaining parts taken from reference TRBV11-2 and TRBJ2-5, reads EAGVAQSPRYKIIEKRQSVAFWCNPISGHATLYWYQQILGQGPKLLIQFQNNGVVDDSQLPKDRFSAERLKGVDSTLKIQPAKLEDSAVYLCASSHETVEAQYFGPGTRLLVL.

This clonotype came up many times. V and J are TRBV7-8 and TRBJ2-3; TRBD1 matches 9 bases. The CDR3 extends over 16 amino acids. In germline, CDR1 is SGHVS, CDR2 FQNEAQ. The J segment lost 6 bases and the V segment lost 7 bases, leaving 14 bases of the junction unmatched. The CDR3 nucleotides are TGTGCCAGCATCCCCTTCAACAGGGGGCGCAGGGATACGCAGTATTTT. This codes for CASIPFNRGRRDTQYF.

The chain carries TRBV28 and TRBJ1-3, with D hard to call. Trimming shortened V by 1 base and J by 4 bases, and 17 bases separated the two germline ends. The germline V gene has CDR1 MDHEN and CDR2 SYDVKM. The length of the CDR3 is 17 residues. The CDR3 DNA reads as TGTGCCAGCAGTTTATTTTCTCGGGGATTGCGAGGAAACACCATATATTTT. It yields the protein CASSLFSRGLRGNTIYF.

This clonotype was picked up many times. J is TRBJ1-2 and V is TRBV5-1; weak D call: TRBD1 (6 bases). This CDR3 region has 15 residues. Germline CDR1 SGHRS, CDR2 YFSETQ. The V end lost 4 bases, the J end lost 6 bases, and 19 bases lay between the germline ends. The CDR3 DNA reads as TGCGCCAGCAGCGTTGGGACATTAAGTCTCGATGGCTACACCTTC. Its translation: CASSVGTLSLDGYTF.

The sample holds many counts of this clonotype. The chain links TRBV12-3 or TRBV12-4 to TRBJ1-1; unclear D gene. V lost 3 bases, J lost 0 bases, and 5 bases lay in between. This CDR3 is built from 13 residues. The CDR3 sequence is CASSFSVNTEAFF. The CDR3 region has the DNA TGTGCCAGCAGTTTCTCAGTGAACACTGAAGCTTTCTTT.

This clonotype occurred many times. The rearrangement links TRBV5-1 to TRBJ2-7, with 11 positions matching TRBD2. V trimming: 8 bases; J trimming: 2 bases; junction bases outside the gene matches: 6. CDR1 is SGHRS, CDR2 YFSETQ, per germline. The CDR3 runs 14 residues. The chain's CDR3 is CASKLAGEAYEQYF. For the CDR3, the DNA is TGCGCCAGTAAACTAGCGGGAGAAGCCTACGAGCAGTACTTC.